One sample yielded the 10 T cell receptor beta chains listed below, sequenced in a study of T cell repertoires in cytomegalovirus infection. Via MiXCR, TCRdb re-called the reads, giving one row per CDR3 protein. The sample includes 450,000 to 650,000 distinct CDR3 sequences, roughly 29% of them seen just once. Input material: PBMCs. The receptors here all came from a human donor in good health (CMV status not recorded). Some clones in this sample may be carry-over from other donors' samples.

This chain links TRBV10-3 with TRBJ2-2; TRBD2 aligns across 10 bases. Germline assignment: CDR1 ENHRY and CDR2 SYGVKD. The V gene end was trimmed by 8 bases and the J gene end by 5 bases; junction bases not matched to a gene: 5. CDR3 size: 14 residues. In nucleotides, the CDR3 is TGTGCCATCCGTCTAGCGGGAGATACCGGGGAGCTGTTTTTT. It translates to CAIRLAGDTGELFF.

V and J are TRBV4-3 and TRBJ1-5; the D is unclear. Looked up from germline, CDR1 is LGHNA and CDR2 is YSLEER. Trimming stripped 1 base from V and 12 bases from J, with 19 bases between. The CDR3 extends over 15 amino acids. The CDR3 DNA is TGCGCCAGCAGCCAAGCCCTCGCTAGGCAAGGAATCCAGCATTTT. Protein: CASSQALARQGIQHF.

There are a few counts of this clonotype. The V gene is TRBV6-2 or TRBV6-3, the J gene TRBJ1-2, with D uncertain. This CDR3 region has 13 residues. V dropped 10 bases and J dropped 0 bases, with 12 bases sitting between them. CDR1 and CDR2 from the germline V gene are MNHEY and SVGEGT. The DNA for the CDR3 is TGTGCCACCCTCGAGTCGGCTAACTATGGCTACACCTTC. Translated, it gives CATLESANYGYTF.

Ten or more counts support this clonotype. This sequence joins TRBV7-3 and TRBJ2-5, with 12 bases fitting TRBD1. Germline CDR1 SGHTA, CDR2 FQGTGA. J gave up 5 bases and V 4 bases, and 5 bases lay outside the gene matches. The CDR3 sequence is 15 residues long. CDR3 region: CASSSGQGARETQYF. Written as DNA, the CDR3 is TGTGCCAGCAGCTCGGGACAGGGGGCAAGGGAGACCCAGTACTTC.

This clonotype has ten or more counts. The V call is TRBV7-2, the J call TRBJ2-7, with D unclear. V was pared by 2 bases and J by 6 bases, with 8 bases between. The CDR3 is 12 residues long. Germline V gene lookup returns CDR1 SGHTA and CDR2 FQGNSA. The CDR3 DNA reads as TGTGCCAGCAGCTTAAGCTGGACCGAGCAGTACTTC. Amino acids: CASSLSWTEQYF.

This rearrangement joins TRBV10-3 to TRBJ2-3; D is ambiguous. Trimming cost V 8 bases and J 6 bases, with 6 bases left between them. The CDR3 has 10 amino acids. Germline V lookup: CDR1 ENHRY, CDR2 SYGVKD. The CDR3 DNA follows: TGTGCCATCCCCGGGGATACGCAGTATTTT. As protein: CAIPGDTQYF.

The chain couples TRBV27 to TRBJ2-2, with 11 bases lining up with TRBD1. CDR1 MNHEY and CDR2 SMNVEV come from the germline V gene (reference sequence). This CDR3 has 15 amino acids. Unmatched junction bases numbered 8, after V lost 6 bases and J lost 8 bases. The chain's CDR3 is CASSRGQGGGGELFF. In DNA form, the CDR3 reads TGTGCCAGCAGCCGGGGACAGGGGGGAGGAGGGGAGCTGTTTTTT.

There are a few counts of this clonotype. The chain couples TRBV29-1 to TRBJ1-2; D is uncertain. Germline lookup yields CDR1 SQVTM and CDR2 ANQGSEA. Between the trimmed V and J ends, which lost 8 bases and 5 bases, there was a span of 15 bases. This CDR3 has 12 residues. The CDR3 reads CSTYRADYGYTF. The DNA for the CDR3 is TGCAGCACCTACCGGGCAGATTATGGCTACACCTTC.

The chain joins TRBV11-2 to TRBJ2-1, with TRBD2 matching 9 bases. This CDR3 has 20 amino acids. V trimming: 2 bases; J trimming: 0 bases; junction bases outside the gene matches: 14. Germline V CDR1 and CDR2: SGHAT, FQNNGV. The CDR3: CASSLRRGTSGSSSYNEQFF. In DNA form, the CDR3 reads TGTGCCAGCAGCTTAAGGCGTGGTACTAGCGGGTCGAGCTCCTACAATGAGCAGTTCTTC.

Ten or more counts support this clonotype. V gene TRBV7-2 combines with J gene TRBJ2-5; D possibly corresponds to TRBD2 (5 bases). Germline values: CDR1 SGHTA, CDR2 FQGNSA. The CDR3 has 15 residues. V lost 1 base and J 4 bases, leaving 13 bases between the germline ends. This chain's CDR3 is CASSLGNERSETQYF. CDR3 DNA sequence: TGTGCCAGCAGCTTAGGTAACGAGCGGTCAGAGACCCAGTACTTC.